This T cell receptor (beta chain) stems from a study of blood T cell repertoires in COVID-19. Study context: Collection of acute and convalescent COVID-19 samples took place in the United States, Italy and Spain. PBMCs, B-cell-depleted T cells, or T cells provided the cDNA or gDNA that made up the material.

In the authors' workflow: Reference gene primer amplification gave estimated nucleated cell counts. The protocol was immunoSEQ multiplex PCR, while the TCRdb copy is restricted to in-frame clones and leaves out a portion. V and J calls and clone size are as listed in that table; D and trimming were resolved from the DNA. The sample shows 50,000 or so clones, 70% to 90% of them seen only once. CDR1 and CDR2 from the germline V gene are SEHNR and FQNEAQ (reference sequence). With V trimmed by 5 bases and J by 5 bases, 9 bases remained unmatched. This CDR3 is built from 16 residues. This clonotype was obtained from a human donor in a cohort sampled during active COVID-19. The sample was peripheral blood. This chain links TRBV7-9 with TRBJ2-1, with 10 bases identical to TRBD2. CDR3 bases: TGTGCCAGCAGCCCTAGCGGGAGCCAGTATAACAATGAGCAGTTCTTC. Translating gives CASSPSGSQYNNEQFF.